These 21 T cell receptor beta chains share one sample of origin, sequenced in a study of blood T cell repertoires in COVID-19. Here immunoSEQ multiplex PCR was the method, and the copy in TCRdb shows in-frame clones only, minus some. The data contain just over 250,000 clones, about 91% of them singletons. The sequencing input was peripheral blood. Receptors originate from a person aged 18 to 35 with COVID-19, enrolled during active disease.

The chain is built from TRBV13 and TRBJ1-6, with TRBD1 as a possible D gene (6 bases). In germline, CDR1 is PRHDT, CDR2 FYEKMQ (reference sequence). The V end lost 6 bases, the J end lost 1 base, and 13 bases lay between the germline ends. This CDR3 contains 16 residues. Here the CDR3 reads CASRRGGESYNSPLHF. CDR3 nucleotides: TGTGCCAGCAGGCGGGGGGGCGAATCCTATAATTCACCCCTCCACTTT. The whole variable domain, remainder taken from reference TRBV13 and TRBJ1-6, is AAGVIQSPRHLIKEKRETATLKCYPIPRHDTVYWYQQGPGQDPQFLISFYEKMQSDKGSIPDRFSAQQFSDYHSELNMSSLELGDSALYFCASRRGGESYNSPLHFGNGTRLTVT.

The chain uses TRBV5-6 and TRBJ1-5, with D hard to call. This CDR3 contains 13 residues. V lost 2 bases, J lost 7 bases, and 10 bases lay in between. Germline V gives CDR1 SGHDT, CDR2 YYEEEE. The CDR3 DNA reads TGTGCCAGCAGCTTTCAAGGCGGACAGCCCCAGCATTTT. Protein sequence: CASSFQGGQPQHF.

The chain uses TRBV15 and TRBJ1-1, with TRBD1 matching 7 bases. Germline V gene lookup returns CDR1 LNHNV and CDR2 YYDKDF (reference sequence). This CDR3 is 13 amino acids long. V lost 1 base, J lost 11 bases, and 7 bases stayed unmatched. DNA for the CDR3: TGTGCCACCAGCAGAGTACAGGGGAATGGTGCTTTCTTT. This gives the protein CATSRVQGNGAFF.

The rearrangement joins TRBV3-1 (or the pseudogene TRBV3-2) to TRBJ2-4; weak D call: TRBD1 (5 bases). This CDR3 region has 14 residues. The V gene lost 3 bases and the J gene lost 0 bases, with 6 bases spanning the gap. The germline V gene encodes CDR1 LGHDT and CDR2 YNNKEL (reference sequence). Here the CDR3 reads CASSQGLAKNIQYF. The CDR3 DNA reads TGTGCCAGCAGCCAGGGGCTAGCCAAAAACATTCAGTACTTC.

This clone was picked up one time. The V and J genes are TRBV6-5 and TRBJ1-4, with 7 positions matching TRBD1. Trimming removed 6 bases from V and 6 bases from J; junction bases left unmatched: 4. From germline, CDR1 is MNHEY and CDR2 SVGAGI. This CDR3 region has 13 residues. CDR3 bases: TGTGCCAGCAGGGTAGGACAGGATGAAAAACTGTTTTTT. Its translation is CASRVGQDEKLFF.

This sequence joins TRBV5-5 and TRBJ2-7, with D possibly being TRBD1 (5 bases). CDR3 size: 15 residues. Germline V gene data show CDR1 as SGHKS and CDR2 as YYEKEE (reference sequence). Trimming pared 0 bases from V and 2 bases from J, leaving 12 bases between. Here the CDR3 DNA reads TGTGCCAGCAGCTTGGCCTTTGGGGCTACCTACGAGCAGTACTTC. This translates into CASSLAFGATYEQYF.

The V call is TRBV7-2, the J call TRBJ2-5, with a tentative D call TRBD2 (5 bases). Deletions cut 2 bases from V and 5 bases from J, with 12 bases between. There are 14 residues in the CDR3. Germline V gene data show CDR1 as SGHTA and CDR2 as FQGNSA. CDR3 sequence (DNA): TGTGCCAGCAGCTTACTTAGGTCGGGGGAGACCCAGTACTTC. Translated: CASSLLRSGETQYF.

This clone came up a few times. J is TRBJ1-5 and V is TRBV9, with 7 bases identical to TRBD1. The CDR3 extends over 12 amino acids. The junction had 0 bases not matched to a gene; V was cut back by 7 bases and J by 2 bases. The V gene's germline CDR1 is SGDLS and CDR2 YYNGEE. The CDR3 reads CASGTGNQPQHF. The CDR3 DNA reads TGTGCCAGCGGGACAGGCAATCAGCCCCAGCATTTT. Looking up the rest from reference TRBV9 and TRBJ1-5 gives the full variable domain: DSGVTQTPKHLITATGQRVTLRCSPRSGDLSVYWYQQSLDQGLQFLIQYYNGEERAKGNILERFSAQQFPDLHSELNLSSLELGDSALYFCASGTGNQPQHFGDGTRLSIL.

This clone was seen only a few times. The rearrangement uses TRBV19 and TRBJ2-7; 11 bases fit TRBD2. V trimming: 8 bases; J trimming: 3 bases; junction bases outside the gene matches: 9. The germline gives CDR1 LNHDA, CDR2 SQIVND (reference sequence). The CDR3 length is 15 residues. CDR3 nucleotide sequence: TGTGCCAGTCAGAGACTAGCGGGATCCCACTACGAGCAGTACTTC. Its protein is CASQRLAGSHYEQYF.

The chain uses TRBV19 and TRBJ2-1; D ambiguous. Germline V lookup: CDR1 LNHDA, CDR2 SQIVND (reference sequence). The CDR3 contains 14 residues. V dropped 5 bases and J dropped 0 bases, with 8 bases sitting between them. For the CDR3, the DNA is TGTGCCAGTAGTTCGACGGGCTCCTACAATGAGCAGTTCTTC. This translates into CASSSTGSYNEQFF.

This sequence joins TRBV7-2 and TRBJ1-5, with D possibly matching TRBD1 (6 bases). The CDR3 runs to 13 residues. V dropped 2 bases and J dropped 6 bases, with 8 bases sitting between them. Germline V gene sequence: CDR1 SGHTA, CDR2 FQGNSA. CDR3 in amino acids: CASSLTGTQPQHF. The CDR3 DNA reads TGTGCCAGCAGCTTAACAGGGACTCAGCCCCAGCATTTT. Using reference TRBV7-2 and TRBJ1-5 for the parts outside the CDR3, the full variable domain is GAGVSQSPSNKVTEKGKDVELRCDPISGHTALYWYRQSLGQGLEFLIYFQGNSAPDKSGLPSDRFSAERTGGSVSTLTIQRTQQEDSAVYLCASSLTGTQPQHFGDGTRLSIL.

This clone was found once. The rearrangement joins TRBV19 to TRBJ1-5, with D possibly being TRBD1 (6 bases). Germline V lookup: CDR1 LNHDA, CDR2 SQIVND (reference sequence). V dropped 4 bases and J dropped 3 bases, with 19 bases sitting between them. The CDR3 extends over 17 amino acids. The DNA for the CDR3 is TGTGCCAGTAGTACACCCCGGGACATCTTCTTCAATCAGCCCCAGCATTTT. It translates to CASSTPRDIFFNQPQHF.

The rearrangement joins TRBV20-1 to TRBJ1-1; tentative D call: TRBD1 (6 bases). Germline V gene sequence: CDR1 DFQATT, CDR2 SNEGSKA (reference sequence). V dropped 3 bases and J dropped 5 bases, with 13 bases sitting between them. The CDR3 extends over 13 amino acids. The CDR3 is CSASIGGETEAFF. The CDR3 DNA follows: TGCAGTGCTAGTATAGGGGGAGAGACTGAAGCTTTCTTT.

The chain carries TRBV5-1 and TRBJ2-1, with D tentatively TRBD2 (6 bases). This CDR3 comprises 17 residues. Trimming took off 2 bases at V and 0 bases at J, with 15 bases between the two ends. Germline CDR1 is SGHRS and CDR2 is YFSETQ. The CDR3 nucleotides are TGCGCCAGCAGCTTCTCCCCCGGGACTGGCTCCTACAATGAGCAGTTCTTC. Protein product: CASSFSPGTGSYNEQFF.

This clone was seen just once. The chain has TRBV3-1 (or the pseudogene TRBV3-2) and TRBJ1-6; 9 bases map to TRBD1. The germline CDR1 and CDR2 sequences are LGHDT and YNNKEL (reference sequence). The CDR3 sequence is 13 residues long. V shed 6 bases, J shed 8 bases, and the junction held 2 bases outside the gene matches. The CDR3 protein is CASRDRGDSPLHF. DNA for the CDR3: TGTGCCAGCAGGGACAGGGGTGATTCACCCCTCCACTTT.

CDR3 nucleotide sequence: TGTGCCAGCAGACTAGGGGGGGCTACTGAAGCTTTCTTT. Protein product: CASRLGGATEAFF. This chain joins TRBV7-8 and TRBJ1-1; D is possibly TRBD1 (6 bases). Germline V CDR1 and CDR2: SGHVS, FQNEAQ. The ends were cut back, 6 bases at V and 5 bases at J, with 13 bases in the middle. The CDR3 sequence is 13 residues long.

This clone was found a few times. The chain combines TRBV4-1 with TRBJ2-1; 10 bases fit TRBD1. Per the germline V gene, CDR1 is MGHRA and CDR2 is YSYEKL. CDR3 length equals 16 residues. V lost 0 bases to trimming and J lost 8 bases; unmatched junction nucleotides: 7. CDR3 protein: CASSQDRRQGAYEQFF. CDR3 DNA: TGCGCCAGCAGCCAAGATCGACGACAGGGGGCCTATGAGCAGTTCTTC.

The chain joins TRBV5-4 to TRBJ2-2; 10 nucleotides align to TRBD2. The CDR3 runs 16 residues. Germline CDR1 and CDR2: SGHNT and YYREEE (reference sequence). Losses at the gene ends were 10 bases for V and 0 bases for J; bases not matched to a gene: 9. As DNA, the CDR3 is TGTGCCGTCGGACTAGCGGAAGCCGCGAACACCGGGGAGCTGTTTTTT. The encoded protein is CAVGLAEAANTGELFF.

V is TRBV2 and J is TRBJ1-5, with TRBD1 matching over 8 bases. Looked up from germline, CDR1 is SNHLY and CDR2 is FYNNEI. Trimming cost V 3 bases and J 6 bases; bases outside gene matches: 7. CDR3 length: 15 amino acids. The DNA of the CDR3 is TGTGCCAGCAGTGAGCTCGGACAGGGTGGTCAGCCCCAGCATTTT. It codes for CASSELGQGGQPQHF. Using reference TRBV2 and TRBJ1-5 for the parts outside the CDR3, the full variable domain is EPEVTQTPSHQVTQMGQEVILRCVPISNHLYFYWYRQILGQKVEFLVSFYNNEISEKSEIFDDQFSVERPDGSNFTLKIRSTKLEDSAMYFCASSELGQGGQPQHFGDGTRLSIL.

V gene TRBV19 combines with J gene TRBJ2-1, with 8 bases matching TRBD2. In germline, CDR1 is LNHDA, CDR2 SQIVND (reference sequence). The CDR3 length is 16 residues. With V trimmed by 4 bases and J by 0 bases, 5 bases remained unmatched. CDR3 DNA: TGTGCCAGTAGTAGGGCCGGGAGGGCCTCCTACAATGAGCAGTTCTTC. Translation gives CASSRAGRASYNEQFF.

This chain uses TRBV19 with TRBJ2-7; unclear D gene. Trimming shortened V by 1 base and J by 4 bases, and 8 bases separated the two germline ends. The length of the CDR3 is 13 residues. Germline CDR1 is LNHDA and CDR2 is SQIVND (reference sequence). CDR3 in amino acids: CASSIGSVYEQYF. The DNA of the CDR3 is TGTGCCAGTAGTATAGGTTCCGTATACGAGCAGTACTTC.